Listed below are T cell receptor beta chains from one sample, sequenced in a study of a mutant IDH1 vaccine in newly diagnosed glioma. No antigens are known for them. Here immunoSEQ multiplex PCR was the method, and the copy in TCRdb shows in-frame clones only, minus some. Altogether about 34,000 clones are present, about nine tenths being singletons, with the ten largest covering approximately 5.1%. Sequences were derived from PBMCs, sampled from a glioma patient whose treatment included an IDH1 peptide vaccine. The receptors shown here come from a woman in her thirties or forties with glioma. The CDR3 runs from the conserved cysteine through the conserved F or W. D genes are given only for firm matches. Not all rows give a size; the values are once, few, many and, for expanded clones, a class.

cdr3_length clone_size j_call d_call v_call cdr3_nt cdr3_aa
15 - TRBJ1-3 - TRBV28 TGTGCCAGCAGGTCCTGGACAGCCTCTGGAAACACCATATATTTT CASRSWTASGNTIYF
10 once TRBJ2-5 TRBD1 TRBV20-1 TGCAGTACAGGGGAAGAGACCCAGTACTTC CSTGEETQYF
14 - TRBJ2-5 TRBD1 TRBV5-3 TGTGCCAGCCCTTTCGGGACAGGGCAAGAGACCCAGTACTTC CASPFGTGQETQYF
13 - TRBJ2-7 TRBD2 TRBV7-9 TGTGCCAGTAGACTAGCGGGAGCCTACGAGCAGTACTTC CASRLAGAYEQYF
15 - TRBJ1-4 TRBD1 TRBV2 TGTGCCAGCAGTGCGCAACAGGGGAGGAATGAAAAACTGTTTTTT CASSAQQGRNEKLFF
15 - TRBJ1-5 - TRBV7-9 TGTGCCAGCAGCTTAACAGGGCCTCACAATCAGCCCCAGCATTTT CASSLTGPHNQPQHF
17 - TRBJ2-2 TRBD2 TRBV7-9 TGTGCCAGCAGCATAATCTTACTAGCGGAGTCCACCGGGGAGCTGTTTTTT CASSIILLAESTGELFF
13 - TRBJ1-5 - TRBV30 TGTGCCTGGAGTGAGGTGAGCAATCAGCCCCAGCATTTT CAWSEVSNQPQHF
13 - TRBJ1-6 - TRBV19 TGTGCCAGTAGTATCCTCCTAAATTCACCCCTCCACTTT CASSILLNSPLHF
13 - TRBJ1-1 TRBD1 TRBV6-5 TGTGCCAGCAGTAAAACAGGGGGCACTGAAGCTTTCTTT CASSKTGGTEAFF
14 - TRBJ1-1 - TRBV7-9 TGTGCCAGCAGCTGGACCGACATTTACACTGAAGCTTTCTTT CASSWTDIYTEAFF
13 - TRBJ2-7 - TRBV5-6 TGTGCCAGCAGCAGTCAGGTTCTCTACGAGCAGTACTTC CASSSQVLYEQYF
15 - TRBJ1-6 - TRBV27 TGTGCCAGCAGTTTGGCGGGGGGTTCCGATTCACCCCTCCACTTT CASSLAGGSDSPLHF
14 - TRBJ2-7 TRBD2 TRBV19 TGTGCCAGTAGTATAGTGGCGGGAGGCCTCGAGCAGTACTTC CASSIVAGGLEQYF
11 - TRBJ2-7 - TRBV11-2 TGTGCCAGCAGCTTAGAATACGAGCAGTACTTC CASSLEYEQYF
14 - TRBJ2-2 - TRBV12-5 TGTGCTAGTGGTTTGGACAGGAACACCGGGGAGCTGTTTTTT CASGLDRNTGELFF
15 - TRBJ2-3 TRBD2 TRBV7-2 TGTGCCAGCAGCGGTAGCGGGGGGAGCACAGATACGCAGTATTTT CASSGSGGSTDTQYF
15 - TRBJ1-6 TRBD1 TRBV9 TGTGCCAGCAGCACTCCGGGACAGGGAAATTCACCCCTCCACTTT CASSTPGQGNSPLHF
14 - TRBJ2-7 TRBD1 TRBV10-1 TGCGCCAGCAGTGAGTCGGGGACAGGGGACGAGCAGTACTTC CASSESGTGDEQYF
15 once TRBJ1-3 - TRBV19 TGTGCCAGTACCCCCGGGGGGCTCTCTGGAAACACCATATATTTT CASTPGGLSGNTIYF
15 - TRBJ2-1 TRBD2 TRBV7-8 TGTGCCAGCAGCCTTACTAGCGGGCATTACAATGAGCAGTTCTTC CASSLTSGHYNEQFF
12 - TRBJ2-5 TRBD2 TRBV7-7 TGTGCTAGCAGTAGCGGGGCGGAGACCCAGTACTTC CASSSGAETQYF
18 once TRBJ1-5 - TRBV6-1 TGTGCCAGCAGTGAACGGGGAAAAGGGGGAGTTTGGAGTCAGCCCCAGCATTTT CASSERGKGGVWSQPQHF
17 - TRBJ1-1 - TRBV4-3 TGCGCCAGCAGCCAAGATCGGCTGGGGCAGAGGAACACTGAAGCTTTCTTT CASSQDRLGQRNTEAFF
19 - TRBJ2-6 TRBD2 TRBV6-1 TGTGCCAGCAGTGACGCAGTACTAGCGGGGACCTCTGGGGCCAACGTCCTGACTTTC CASSDAVLAGTSGANVLTF
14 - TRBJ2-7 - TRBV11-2 TGTGCCAGCAGCTTAGAACAGCTGGGGCACGAGCAGTACTTC CASSLEQLGHEQYF
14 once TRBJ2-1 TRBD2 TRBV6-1 TGTGCCAGCAGCGAGCGGGAGAGGGGTAATGAGCAGTTCTTC CASSERERGNEQFF
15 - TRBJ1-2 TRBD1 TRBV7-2 TGTGCCAGCAGCCAGACAGGGCAAGCTAACTATGGCTACACCTTC CASSQTGQANYGYTF
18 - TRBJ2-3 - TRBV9 TGTGCCAGCAGCCTCACGCCTCACTGGACCCCGGGACCAGATACGCAGTATTTT CASSLTPHWTPGPDTQYF
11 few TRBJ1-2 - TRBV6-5 TGTGCCAGCATGGGCGGGACTGGCTACACCTTC CASMGGTGYTF
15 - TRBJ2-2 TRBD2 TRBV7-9 TGTGCCAGCAGCTTCCCCCGGGGGGGCACCGGGGAGCTGTTTTTT CASSFPRGGTGELFF
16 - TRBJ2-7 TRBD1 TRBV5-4 TGTGCCAGCAGCTTGGCCGGCGCAGGGGGCCTCTACGAGCAGTACTTC CASSLAGAGGLYEQYF
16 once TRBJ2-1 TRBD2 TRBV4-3 TGCGCCAGCAGCCAAGACCTAGCGGACTCCTACAATGAGCAGTTCTTC CASSQDLADSYNEQFF
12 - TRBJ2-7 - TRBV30 TGTGCCTGGAGTGTTTTCGTCTACGAGCAGTACTTC CAWSVFVYEQYF
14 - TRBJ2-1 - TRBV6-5 TGTGCCAGCAGTCCGGGACTGGCCTACAATGAGCAGTTCTTC CASSPGLAYNEQFF
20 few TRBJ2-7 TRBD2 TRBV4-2 TGTGCCAGCAGCTATCAAGGGGGAGCGGGAGGTGGACTGGGGAACTACGAGCAGTACTTC CASSYQGGAGGGLGNYEQYF
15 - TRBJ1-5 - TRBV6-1 TGTGCCAGCAGTGAAGGAGGGCAGCGATTACAGCCCCAGCATTTT CASSEGGQRLQPQHF
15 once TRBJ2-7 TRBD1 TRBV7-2 TGTGCCAGCAGCCCTACGGGACAGTCGTCCTACGAGCAGTACTTC CASSPTGQSSYEQYF
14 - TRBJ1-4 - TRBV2 TGTGCCAGCATCGTGCAGGGGTTCGGGGAAAAACTGTTTTTT CASIVQGFGEKLFF
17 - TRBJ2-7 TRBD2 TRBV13 TGTGCCAGCAGCCCCAGGGAGCGGGGCGCTGGAGCCTACGAGCAGTACTTC CASSPRERGAGAYEQYF
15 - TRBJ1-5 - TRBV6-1 TGTGCCAGCACCGGAGCCCAATACAGCAATCAGCCCCAGCATTTT CASTGAQYSNQPQHF
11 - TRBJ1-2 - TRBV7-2 TGTGCCAGCAGCTTTCCCTATGGCTACACCTTC CASSFPYGYTF
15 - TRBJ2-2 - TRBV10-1 TGCGCCAGCAGCTCCACCCTTGACTACACCGGGGAGCTGTTTTTT CASSSTLDYTGELFF
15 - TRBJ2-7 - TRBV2 TGTGCCAGCAGTGATCTTAGCCGGAGCTCCTACGAGCAGTACTTC CASSDLSRSSYEQYF
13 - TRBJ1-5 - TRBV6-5 TGTGCCAGCAGCCGGGGAGTCAATCAGCCCCAGCATTTT CASSRGVNQPQHF
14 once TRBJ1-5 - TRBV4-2 TGTGCCAGCAGCCAAGAGACTGACTATCAGCCCCAGCATTTT CASSQETDYQPQHF
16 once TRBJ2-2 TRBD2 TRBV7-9 TGTGCCAGCAGCCCTACAGCGGGGACGGGCACCGGGGAGCTGTTTTTT CASSPTAGTGTGELFF
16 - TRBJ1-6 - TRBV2 TGTGCCAGCACCAGAAGAGGGGGGAACCGTAATTCACCCCTCCACTTT CASTRRGGNRNSPLHF
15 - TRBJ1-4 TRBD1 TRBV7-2 TGTGCCAGCAGCTTATCTGGGACAGGGGATGAAAAACTGTTTTTT CASSLSGTGDEKLFF